Reported below is one T cell receptor beta chain. Its target is not known. The data originate from a study of T cells after yellow fever vaccination. In the study overall: The SMART-Seq v4 Ultra Low Input method served to prepare the low-cell-number fractions.

V lost 0 bases to trimming and J lost 1 base, with 9 bases between them. Germline CDR1 and CDR2: LGHNA and YNFKEQ. The CDR3 totals 15 residues. UMIs were added to TCR cDNA along with a universal primer site when it was made by 5'RACE template switching. TCRdb passed the 5' RACE reads through MiXCR, listing each CDR3 protein once. The sample includes 400,000 or so distinct CDR3 sequences, around a sixth of them seen just once. Findings of the study overall: Bulk-population clonotypes that are abundant could appear as contaminants in FACS-sorted repertoires. Primary-vaccination clones mostly resurfaced post-booster (roughly 97% CD4, more than 85% CD8).

Sequenced here: PBMCs, sampled before the yellow fever booster vaccination. The sequence derives from a man between 18 and 35 years old who received the YFV17D yellow fever vaccine. This rearrangement joins TRBV4-2 to TRBJ1-2; D not certain. DNA of the CDR3: TGTGCCAGCAGCCAAGAGACAAGAATTAACTATGGCTACACCTTC. Its protein product is CASSQETRINYGYTF.